Sequencing of this T cell receptor (beta chain) was carried out in a study of T cell repertoires in cytomegalovirus infection. The germline V gene has CDR1 LGHNT and CDR2 FRNRAP. The CDR3 has 15 amino acids. TCRdb redid the calling of the reads with MiXCR, one entry per CDR3 protein. The table includes around 800,000 distinct CDR3 sequences, approximately 32% detected once. A note on this clonotype: Its antigen remains unidentified. The junction differs from germline at one of its ends, possibly a read error.

Sequences were derived from cultured CD8+ T cells from PBMCs, sampled from culture after CMV antigen stimulation. The origin of this receptor is a human donor in good health (CMV status not recorded). Some clones in this sample may be carry-over from other donors' samples. The chain joins TRBV12-5 to TRBJ2-1; 7 nucleotides align to TRBD1. The CDR3 DNA is TGTGCTAGTGGTTTGGCCGGGATCAGGGGGAATGAGCAGCTCTTC. This sequence encodes CASGLAGIRGNEQLF.